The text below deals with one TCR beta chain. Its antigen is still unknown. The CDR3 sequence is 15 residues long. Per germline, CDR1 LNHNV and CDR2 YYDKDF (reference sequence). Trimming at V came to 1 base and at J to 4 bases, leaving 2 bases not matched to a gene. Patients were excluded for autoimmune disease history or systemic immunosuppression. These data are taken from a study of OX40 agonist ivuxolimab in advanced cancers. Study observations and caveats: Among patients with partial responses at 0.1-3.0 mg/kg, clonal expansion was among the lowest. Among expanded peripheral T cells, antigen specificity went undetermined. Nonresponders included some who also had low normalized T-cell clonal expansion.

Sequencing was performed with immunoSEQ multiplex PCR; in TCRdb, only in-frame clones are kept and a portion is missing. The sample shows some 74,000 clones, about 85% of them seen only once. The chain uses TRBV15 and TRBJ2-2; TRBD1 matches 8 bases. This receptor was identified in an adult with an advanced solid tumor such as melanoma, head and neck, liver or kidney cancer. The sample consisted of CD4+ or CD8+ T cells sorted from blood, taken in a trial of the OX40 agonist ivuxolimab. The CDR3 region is CATSRGQGSTGELFF. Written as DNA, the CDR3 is TGTGCCACCAGCAGAGGACAGGGGAGCACCGGGGAGCTGTTTTTT.